This T cell receptor beta chain was recovered during a study of blood T cell repertoires in COVID-19. The method was immunoSEQ multiplex PCR; TCRdb's version includes in-frame clones alone and lacks a portion of them. The sample holds 120,000 to 150,000 clones, around 84% seen once. From germline, CDR1 is SGHRS and CDR2 YFSETQ. The trim removed 2 bases at V and 0 bases at J, leaving 1 base unmatched. The CDR3 totals 14 residues. The chain links TRBV5-1 to TRBJ2-5; TRBD2 matches 7 bases. The specimen was peripheral blood. The TCR sequence derives from a human donor with acute or convalescent COVID-19. The donor label of this sample is uncertain. As DNA, the CDR3 is TGCGCCAGCAGCTTAGCGGGGAACCAAGAGACCCAGTACTTC. This translates into CASSLAGNQETQYF. Full variable domain (missing parts from reference TRBV5-1 and TRBJ2-5): KAGVTQTPRYLIKTRGQQVTLSCSPISGHRSVSWYQQTPGQGLQFLFEYFSETQRNKGNFPGRFSGRQFSNSRSEMNVSTLELGDSALYLCASSLAGNQETQYFGPGTRLLVL.